This entry lists 24 T cell receptor beta chains sequenced from one sample in a study of tumor and adjacent non-tumor tissue in lung cancer. Three rounds of nested PCR, following a modified ARM-PCR protocol, produced the TCRbeta library. TCRdb passed the multiplex PCR reads through MiXCR, listing each CDR3 protein once. Altogether over 60,000 distinct CDR3 sequences are present, around 86% being singletons, with the ten largest covering approximately 12%. RNA was extracted from bulk tissue without any cell sorting. The sample was lung tumor tissue. These receptors were collected from a woman between 45 and 65 years old with non-small cell lung cancer.

Note on this clonotype: One end of the junction does not line up with germline, which may come from a read error. The J gene is TRBJ1-2, the V gene TRBV29-1; 7 nucleotides agree with TRBD1. The CDR3 is 11 amino acids. Germline V gene lookup returns CDR1 SQVTM and CDR2 ANQGSEA. This CDR3 is CSGGDRADYTF. In DNA form, the CDR3 reads TGCAGCGGCGGCGACAGGGCTGACTACACTTTC.

This clonotype was found a few times. The chain combines TRBV7-6 with TRBJ2-7, with 8 bases lining up with TRBD2. The V gene end was trimmed by 2 bases and the J gene end by 2 bases; junction bases not matched to a gene: 5. Germline CDR1 SGHVS, CDR2 FNYEAQ. The CDR3 sequence is 15 residues long. The CDR3, as DNA: TGTGCCAGCAGCTTATCACTAGCGGCCACCTACGAGCAGTACTTC. It specifies CASSLSLAATYEQYF. The variable domain in full, completed from reference TRBV7-6 and TRBJ2-7, reads GAGVSQSPRYKVTKRGQDVALRCDPISGHVSLYWYRQALGQGPEFLTYFNYEAQQDKSGLPNDRFSAERPEGSISTLTIQRTEQRDSAMYRCASSLSLAATYEQYFGPGTRLTVT.

This chain joins TRBV6-6 and TRBJ1-5; TRBD1 matches 8 bases. The ends lost 6 bases at V and 6 bases at J; junction bases unmatched: 10. This CDR3 is 15 amino acids long. Germline assignment: CDR1 MNHNY and CDR2 SVGAGI (reference sequence). The CDR3 sequence: CASSLKTGEFQPQHF. The CDR3 bases are TGTGCCAGCAGCCTTAAGACAGGGGAGTTTCAGCCCCAGCATTTT.

This clonotype turned up a few times. A much larger clone sits a single nucleotide away, making a read error possible. The V and J genes are TRBV5-1 and TRBJ2-7, with D possibly being TRBD2 (5 bases). The CDR3 has 13 amino acids. The germline CDR1 and CDR2 sequences are SGHRS and YFSETQ. V lost 8 bases and J lost 1, with 13 bases in between. This CDR3 is CARRAGVSYEQYF. In DNA form, the CDR3 reads TGCGCCAGGAGGGCAGGCGTATCCTACGAGCAGTACTTC.

The CDR3 is CASTRNKGQGNTIYF. The CDR3, as DNA: TGTGCCAGCACCCGTAACAAGGGTCAAGGAAACACCATATATTTT. V gene TRBV6-6 combines with J gene TRBJ1-3, with D unresolved. The germline CDR1 and CDR2 sequences are MNHNY and SVGAGI (reference sequence). Trimming took off 7 bases at V and 4 bases at J, with 17 bases between the two ends. The CDR3 spans 15 residues.

Details on this clonotype: Germline is not matched at one junction end, which may reflect a read error. The chain couples TRBV4-3 to TRBJ2-3; tentatively, D is TRBD1 (5 bases). Looked up from germline, CDR1 is LGHNA and CDR2 is YSLEER. CDR3 size: 15 residues. CDR3 loop: CASSQDYTGTDTHYF. DNA for the CDR3: TGTGCCAGCAGCCAAGATTATACAGGCACAGATACGCATTATTTT.

This clonotype was seen repeatedly, ten times or more. This chain uses TRBV5-8 with TRBJ1-2; TRBD1 agrees at 7 bases. CDR3 size: 14 residues. The V and J ends lost 4 bases and 1 base, in that order; junction bases with no gene match: 4. Per germline, CDR1 SGHTS and CDR2 YDEGEE. The CDR3 coding sequence is TGTGCCAGCAGCAAGGGGGCCGGTAACTATGGCTACACCTTC. Encoded protein: CASSKGAGNYGYTF.

Of note for this clonotype: The junction shows a germline mismatch at one end, possibly a read error. The chain carries TRBV20-1 and TRBJ2-2; D gene unclear. Germline-derived CDR1 and CDR2 are DFQATT and SNEGSKA (reference sequence). The CDR3 is 15 amino acids. Here the CDR3 DNA reads TGCAGTGATAGAGATCCAGGACGGAACACCGGGGAGCTGTTTTTT. Encoded protein: CSDRDPGRNTGELFF.

This clonotype was picked up many times. J is TRBJ2-7 and V is TRBV5-4; unclear D gene. The CDR3 runs to 12 residues. The V gene's germline CDR1 is SGHNT and CDR2 YYREEE (reference sequence). V dropped 2 bases and J dropped 0 bases, with 3 bases sitting between them. The DNA of the CDR3 is TGTGCCAGCAGCTTTAGCTCCTACGAGCAGTACTTC. This encodes CASSFSSYEQYF.

CDR3 sequence reads: CASSRGRTVELFF. The CDR3 nucleotides are TGTGCCAGCAGCAGGGGGAGGACCGTTGAGCTGTTTTTT. This chain uses TRBV28 with TRBJ2-2, with TRBD1 as a possible D gene (7 bases). The CDR3 consists of 13 residues. The germline V and J ends were trimmed by 6 bases and 11 bases, with 16 bases remaining between them. Germline V gives CDR1 MDHEN, CDR2 SYDVKM.

The chain uses TRBV20-1 and TRBJ2-1, with D tentatively TRBD1 (6 bases). The V gene's germline CDR1 is DFQATT and CDR2 SNEGSKA (reference sequence). The CDR3 length is 15 residues. Here the CDR3 DNA reads TGCACTGTTAGAATTAGAGGCAGGGGCTACAATGAGCAGTTCTTC. This translates into CTVRIRGRGYNEQFF.

Notes on this clonotype: Mismatch with germline at one junction end may stem from a read error. V is TRBV6-1 and J is TRBJ1-1; D is unclear. Germline lookup yields CDR1 MNHNS and CDR2 SASEGT. CDR3 length: 13 amino acids. The CDR3 sequence: CASCEAQGREAFF. In nucleotides, the CDR3 is TGTGCCAGCTGTGAAGCGCAAGGGCGTGAAGCTTTCTTT.

Points on this clonotype: This CDR3 is missing its conserved last phenylalanine or tryptophan, likely due to a read error. The J gene is TRBJ1-4, the V gene TRBV4-2; TRBD1 is a possible D gene (6 bases). Looked up from germline, CDR1 is LGHNA and CDR2 is YNFKEQ. This CDR3 region has 15 residues. The CDR3 reads CASIQVQGSGEKLFY. The CDR3 DNA is TGTGCCAGCATCCAAGTCCAGGGGTCCGGGGAAAAACTGTTTTAT.

In regard to this clonotype: Because it lacks the conserved phenylalanine or tryptophan at the end, this CDR3 is likely a read error. The chain has TRBV29-1 and TRBJ2-2; 9 bases match TRBD2. CDR3 size: 15 residues. Germline CDR1 and CDR2: SQVTM and ANQGSEA. V lost 4 bases and J lost 8; bases outside the gene matches: 11. This chain's CDR3 is CSVVLQAGGVGELFC. CDR3 nucleotides: TGCAGCGTTGTTCTCCAGGCGGGAGGGGTTGGGGAGCTGTTTTGT.

In its sample, this clonotype was seen a few times. The conserved final phenylalanine or tryptophan is absent from the CDR3, which likely points to a read error. V gene TRBV20-1 combines with J gene TRBJ2-7; 8 bases are shared with TRBD2. This CDR3 spans 13 amino acids. Looked up from germline, CDR1 is DFQATT and CDR2 is SNEGSKA (reference sequence). The CDR3 protein is CSAHTSGPYDQYL. CDR3 bases: TGCAGTGCTCATACTAGCGGCCCCTACGATCAGTACTTG.

As to this clonotype: The junction shows a germline mismatch at one end, possibly a read error. J is TRBJ2-3 and V is TRBV20-1, with D tentatively TRBD2 (5 bases). In germline, CDR1 is DFQATT, CDR2 SNEGSKA (reference sequence). The CDR3 loop spans 13 amino acids. CDR3 loop: CSARISVPDTQYF. The CDR3 DNA reads TGCAGTGCCCGGATTAGCGTCCCAGATACGCAGTACTTT.

This clonotype was observed once. The missing conserved phenylalanine or tryptophan at the end of this CDR3 makes a read error likely. This chain connects TRBV4-1 to TRBJ1-1, with D hard to call. The V gene lost 4 bases and the J gene lost 1 base, with 16 bases spanning the gap. The CDR3 consists of 16 residues. Germline assignment: CDR1 MGHRA and CDR2 YSYEKL. In nucleotides, the CDR3 is TGCGCCAGCAGCCTCTTCTGGCCGGGAAGGAACACTGAAGCTTTCATT. Translating it yields CASSLFWPGRNTEAFI.

This clonotype is labeled as medium-sized (0.01 to 0.1%). This chain uses TRBV6-2 or TRBV6-3 with TRBJ1-1; no firm D call. V lost 2 bases and J lost 5, with 18 bases in between. CDR1 MNHEY and CDR2 SVGEGT come from the germline V gene. This CDR3 has 16 residues. Written as DNA, the CDR3 is TGTGCCAGCAGTTACGCCCTGACTCCGAGAGGGACTGAAGCTTTCTTT. Translation: CASSYALTPRGTEAFF.

This clonotype was detected ten times or more. The chain is built from TRBV6-1 and TRBJ2-1, with 8 bases that match TRBD2. From germline, CDR1 is MNHNS and CDR2 SASEGT. The V gene end was trimmed by 7 bases and the J gene end by 3 bases; junction bases not matched to a gene: 8. CDR3 length: 15 amino acids. The CDR3 reads CASTGGGRDYNEQFF. DNA of the CDR3: TGTGCCAGCACGGGGGGGGGGAGGGACTACAATGAGCAGTTCTTC.

Note on this clonotype: Being one base from a much bigger clone, this may be a read error. V gene TRBV12-3 or TRBV12-4 combines with J gene TRBJ2-1; D not certain. The CDR3 has 13 residues. CDR3: CANSFSSYNEQFF. The CDR3 DNA reads TGTGCCAACAGTTTTAGCTCCTACAATGAGCAGTTCTTC.

This sequence joins TRBV11-2 and TRBJ2-1, with D hard to call. CDR3 length: 14 amino acids. Germline lookup yields CDR1 SGHAT and CDR2 FQNNGV. DNA of the CDR3: TGTGTTAGCAACTTAGGTGGTGGGCGTCGGGAGCAGTTCTTC. Translating it yields CVSNLGGGRREQFF. The whole variable domain, filled in from reference TRBV11-2 and TRBJ2-1, reads EAGVAQSPRYKIIEKRQSVAFWCNPISGHATLYWYQQILGQGPKLLIQFQNNGVVDDSQLPKDRFSAERLKGVDSTLKIQPAKLEDSAVYLCVSNLGGGRREQFFGPGTRLTVL.

V gene TRBV29-1 combines with J gene TRBJ2-1; D gene unclear. The CDR3 totals 13 residues. V was trimmed by 4 bases and J by 3 bases, leaving 10 bases between them. The germline gives CDR1 SQVTM, CDR2 ANQGSEA. CDR3 residues: CSVVRIIYNEQFF. In nucleotides, the CDR3 is TGCAGCGTTGTAAGGATAATCTACAATGAGCAGTTCTTC.

J is TRBJ2-7 and V is TRBV7-2; D gene unclear. The CDR3 consists of 12 residues. The V and J ends lost 7 bases and 2 bases respectively, with 9 bases between them. Germline assignment: CDR1 SGHTA and CDR2 FQGNSA. As DNA, the CDR3 is TGTGCCAGCACCTCTCAGGCCTACGAGCAGTACTTC. This sequence encodes CASTSQAYEQYF. Full variable domain (missing parts from reference TRBV7-2 and TRBJ2-7): GAGVSQSPSNKVTEKGKDVELRCDPISGHTALYWYRQSLGQGLEFLIYFQGNSAPDKSGLPSDRFSAERTGGSVSTLTIQRTQQEDSAVYLCASTSQAYEQYFGPGTRLTVT.

The rearrangement links TRBV11-2 to TRBJ2-1; 7 bases are a match to TRBD1. V lost 11 bases and J lost 6; bases outside the gene matches: 19. Germline V CDR1 and CDR2: SGHAT, FQNNGV. The length of the CDR3 is 16 residues. The CDR3 is CACILAGGIGINEQFF. As DNA, the CDR3 is TGTGCCTGCATCTTAGCAGGGGGTATCGGGATCAATGAGCAGTTCTTC.